Listed here are 30 T cell receptor beta chains from one sample, sequenced in a study of T-cell memory formation after mild COVID-19. MiXCR, applied by TCRdb to the 5' RACE reads, yields one record per CDR3 protein. Of hundreds of thousands of distinct CDR3 sequences in the sample, about 15% were seen once. Sequencing was done on a sample of PBMCs or a T cell subset sorted from them (not recorded which). All receptors come from a young man who had mild COVID-19 (a few samples of this study predate the infection). Cell type and time point are not known.

This clonotype was found a few times. The chain joins TRBV20-1 to TRBJ2-1, with 10 bases fitting TRBD2. Germline V CDR1 and CDR2: DFQATT, SNEGSKA (reference sequence). J gave up 6 bases and V 6 bases, and 5 bases lay outside the gene matches. The CDR3 covers 13 residues. CDR3 in DNA: TGCAGTGCCGGCTTAGCGGGGGGCAATGAGCAGTTCTTC. It codes for CSAGLAGGNEQFF.

This chain connects TRBV7-9 to TRBJ2-5; 7 nucleotides align to TRBD2. Near its end, the DNA agrees better with TRBJ2-7, so the J call may be wrong. The CDR3 loop spans 13 amino acids. Germline V gene data show CDR1 as SEHNR and CDR2 as FQNEAQ (reference sequence). The CDR3 is CASRPPGGYEQYF. The CDR3 coding sequence is TGTGCCAGCAGACCTCCGGGAGGCTACGAGCAGTACTTC.

By share of the sample, this clonotype is medium-sized. The chain combines TRBV27 with TRBJ2-2; no clear D gene. Trimming stripped 10 bases from V and 2 bases from J, with 11 bases between. CDR3 length equals 13 residues. Germline-derived CDR1 and CDR2 are MNHEY and SMNVEV (reference sequence). The CDR3 sequence is CATGSANTGELFF. CDR3 bases: TGTGCCACTGGGTCGGCCAACACCGGGGAGCTGTTTTTT.

This clonotype was observed a few times. J is TRBJ2-7 and V is TRBV5-1; a weak D match, TRBD1 (5 bases). Trimming took 1 base from V and 2 from J, leaving 7 bases between them. The CDR3 contains 13 residues. In germline, CDR1 is SGHRS, CDR2 YFSETQ. The DNA of the CDR3 is TGCGCCAGCAGCTTGAGACAGCCCTACGAGCAGTACTTC. It translates to CASSLRQPYEQYF.

Only a few counts were recorded for this clonotype. The chain recombines TRBV27 with TRBJ1-2; 7 nucleotides align to TRBD1. The V gene end was trimmed by 5 bases and the J gene end by 0 bases; junction bases not matched to a gene: 3. This CDR3 is built from 14 residues. CDR1 is MNHEY, CDR2 SMNVEV, per germline (reference sequence). The CDR3 spells CASSRDRSNYGYTF. CDR3 bases: TGTGCCAGCAGTCGGGACAGATCTAACTATGGCTACACCTTC.

This clonotype came up many times. This chain uses TRBV12-3 or TRBV12-4 with TRBJ2-3, with 7 bases identical to TRBD1. V gave up 0 bases and J gave up 2 bases; unmatched junction bases: 11. The CDR3 has 18 amino acids. CDR3 in amino acids: CASSLAHIWTGLTDTQYF. The CDR3 DNA reads as TGTGCCAGCAGTTTAGCCCACATTTGGACAGGCCTCACAGATACGCAGTATTTT.

This clonotype was seen more than once but under ten times. This sequence joins TRBV7-6 and TRBJ1-4; weak D call: TRBD1 (5 bases). CDR1 and CDR2 (germline): SGHVS, FNYEAQ. The CDR3 length is 16 residues. V was pared by 5 bases and J by 6 bases, with 19 bases between. The chain's CDR3 is CASSPHPGRGYEKLFF. The CDR3 DNA follows: TGTGCCAGCAGCCCTCACCCAGGTCGGGGCTATGAAAAACTGTTTTTT.

This chain links TRBV20-1 with TRBJ2-1, with a possible D match to TRBD1 (6 bases). The CDR3 runs 14 residues. From germline, CDR1 is DFQATT and CDR2 SNEGSKA (reference sequence). Trimming cost V 6 bases and J 1 base, with 13 bases left between them. Written as DNA, the CDR3 is TGCAGTGCCACAGGGAACTGGTCCTACAATGAGCAGTTCTTC. Its protein is CSATGNWSYNEQFF.

This clonotype showed up many times. The chain carries TRBV3-1 and TRBJ2-3; 13 positions match TRBD2. With 0 bases clipped from V and 4 bases from J, the junction kept 7 bases outside the gene matches. Germline-derived CDR1 and CDR2 are LGHDT and YNNKEL (reference sequence). There are 18 residues in the CDR3. CDR3 sequence (DNA): TGTGCCAGCAGCCAAGATCGCCCGACTAGCGGGGGGCCAGATACGCAGTATTTT. Translation gives CASSQDRPTSGGPDTQYF.

V is TRBV28 and J is TRBJ2-7; D not certain. The length of the CDR3 is 12 residues. Germline V CDR1 and CDR2: MDHEN, SYDVKM. Trimming stripped 7 bases from V and 0 bases from J, with 7 bases between. Written as DNA, the CDR3 is TGTGCCAGCAAAGGATACTCCTACGAGCAGTACGTC. Encoded protein: CASKGYSYEQYV.

The chain is built from TRBV20-1 and TRBJ1-5, with a possible D match to TRBD1 (6 bases). From germline, CDR1 is DFQATT and CDR2 SNEGSKA (reference sequence). This CDR3 region has 16 residues. Trimming took 0 bases from V and 2 from J, leaving 14 bases between them. As DNA, the CDR3 is TGCAGTGCTAGAGATCCCGGACAGCCCCGCAATCAGCCCCAGCATTTT. As protein: CSARDPGQPRNQPQHF.

CDR3 DNA: TGTGCCAGCGGAGGAGAAGAGACCCAGTACTTC. It specifies CASGGEETQYF. V usage is TRBV6-2 or TRBV6-3 and J usage is TRBJ2-5; possibly TRBD2 for D (5 bases). The germline gives CDR1 MNHEY, CDR2 SVGEGT. The CDR3 contains 11 residues. V lost 8 bases, J lost 3 bases, and 7 bases lay in between.

This chain uses TRBV27 with TRBJ1-1; 8 bases are a match to TRBD1. V dropped 5 bases and J dropped 2; count of bases not matched to a gene: 13. The length of the CDR3 is 17 residues. Looked up from germline, CDR1 is MNHEY and CDR2 is SMNVEV (reference sequence). The CDR3: CASSDLPGTGSNTEAFF. CDR3 bases: TGTGCCAGCAGTGATCTCCCCGGGACAGGATCCAACACTGAAGCTTTCTTT.

The chain couples TRBV2 to TRBJ2-4; 9 bases are shared with TRBD1. This CDR3 comprises 13 residues. J was trimmed by 8 bases and V by 7 bases; bases with no gene match: 6. Germline values: CDR1 SNHLY, CDR2 FYNNEI. The CDR3 loop reads CASNLDRGDIQYF. The CDR3 nucleotides are TGTGCCAGCAACCTGGACAGGGGTGACATTCAGTACTTC.

This chain connects TRBV28 to TRBJ2-5, with D possibly TRBD1 on 6 matching bases. The CDR3 length is 14 residues. The V gene's germline CDR1 is MDHEN and CDR2 SYDVKM. V lost 5 bases and J lost 4, with 14 bases in between. DNA of the CDR3: TGTGCCAGCAGTGAACAGGGACGGGGAGAGACCCAGTACTTC. Its translation is CASSEQGRGETQYF.

The V gene is TRBV7-2, the J gene TRBJ2-4; maybe TRBD2 (5 bases). Germline values: CDR1 SGHTA, CDR2 FQGNSA. The length of the CDR3 is 14 residues. Trimming took off 5 bases at V and 8 bases at J, with 16 bases between the two ends. CDR3 in DNA: TGTGCCAGCAGCCCCTTTTCGGGGTCGGACATTCAGTACTTC. It yields the protein CASSPFSGSDIQYF.

V is TRBV5-1 and J is TRBJ2-7; 10 nucleotides line up with TRBD1. Germline V gene data show CDR1 as SGHRS and CDR2 as YFSETQ. V trimming: 0 bases; J trimming: 4 bases; junction bases outside the gene matches: 7. The CDR3 consists of 16 residues. CDR3 in amino acids: CASSLAPGQGTYEQYF. For the CDR3, the DNA is TGCGCCAGCAGCTTGGCACCGGGACAGGGGACATACGAGCAGTACTTC.

This clonotype was seen a handful of times. The V call is TRBV18, the J call TRBJ2-2; 8 bases fit TRBD1. The CDR3 loop spans 17 amino acids. V was clipped by 6 bases and J by 0 bases; unmatched bases: 9. In germline, CDR1 is KGHSH, CDR2 LQKENI. The CDR3 region is CASSRRTGPSNTGELFF. CDR3 in DNA: TGTGCCAGCTCCCGTCGGACAGGGCCTTCGAACACCGGGGAGCTGTTTTTT.

The sample holds a few counts of this clonotype. The chain couples TRBV9 to TRBJ2-1, with a weak D call TRBD2 (5 bases). Trimming stripped 2 bases from V and 6 bases from J, with 9 bases between. CDR1 SGDLS and CDR2 YYNGEE come from the germline V gene. The CDR3 covers 13 residues. In nucleotides, the CDR3 is TGTGCCAGCAGCGTGCTCGGGGTCAATGAGCAGTTCTTC. Amino acids: CASSVLGVNEQFF.

This clonotype was recorded a few times. The chain carries TRBV6-4 and TRBJ2-1, with 8 bases matching TRBD2. With V trimmed by 2 bases and J by 10 bases, 10 bases remained unmatched. The CDR3 consists of 15 residues. Germline CDR1 is MRHNA and CDR2 is SNTAGT. CDR3 protein: CASSDTGGVVGEQFF. CDR3 bases: TGTGCCAGCAGTGACACGGGGGGGGTCGTAGGCGAGCAGTTCTTC.

The chain links TRBV4-1 to TRBJ2-7, with D hard to call. Germline V CDR1 and CDR2: MGHRA, YSYEKL. There are 13 residues in the CDR3. Trimming shortened V by 1 base and J by 2 bases, and 6 bases separated the two germline ends. CDR3 DNA: TGCGCCAGCAGCCAAGTGGGCACCTACGAGCAGTACGTC. It codes for CASSQVGTYEQYV.

The chain carries TRBV20-1 and TRBJ2-3; weak D call: TRBD1 (6 bases). The CDR3 runs 12 residues. Germline V gene data show CDR1 as DFQATT and CDR2 as SNEGSKA (reference sequence). V lost 5 bases to trimming and J lost 5 bases, with 11 bases between them. CDR3 in amino acids: CSAEGVGDTQYF. DNA for the CDR3: TGCAGTGCTGAGGGGGTTGGAGATACGCAGTATTTT.

This chain connects TRBV6-2 or TRBV6-3 to TRBJ1-2; 7 bases match TRBD1. This CDR3 has 15 residues. The trim removed 6 bases at V and 4 bases at J, leaving 11 bases unmatched. Germline lookup yields CDR1 MNHEY and CDR2 SVGEGT. The CDR3 nucleotides read TGTGCCAGCAGCCTACGGGACAGCTCAGTCTATGGCTACACCTTC. As protein: CASSLRDSSVYGYTF.

This clonotype has only a few counts. The rearrangement joins TRBV7-9 to TRBJ2-7, with D possibly matching TRBD1 (6 bases). The germline V gene encodes CDR1 SEHNR and CDR2 FQNEAQ (reference sequence). CDR3 length: 15 amino acids. The V end lost 2 bases, the J end lost 2 bases, and 13 bases lay between the germline ends. The CDR3 reads CASSLLGAVAYEQYF. As DNA, the CDR3 is TGTGCCAGCAGCTTATTGGGGGCTGTTGCCTACGAGCAGTACTTC. Supplemented by reference TRBV7-9 and TRBJ2-7, the full variable domain reads DTGVSQNPRHKITKRGQNVTFRCDPISEHNRLYWYRQTLGQGPEFLTYFQNEAQLEKSRLLSDRFSAERPKGSFSTLEIQRTEQGDSAMYLCASSLLGAVAYEQYFGPGTRLTVT.

This clonotype appeared a few times. This chain uses TRBV28 with TRBJ2-4; D may match TRBD1 or TRBD2 (5 bases each). The V gene's germline CDR1 is MDHEN and CDR2 SYDVKM. Deletions cut 3 bases from V and 9 bases from J, with 12 bases between. This CDR3 region has 13 residues. The CDR3 DNA sequence: TGTGCCAGCAGTTTTCGGGATCAGGGCATTCAGTACTTC. Translating gives CASSFRDQGIQYF.

The J gene is TRBJ1-2, the V gene TRBV4-2; TRBD1 is a possible D gene (5 bases). The CDR3 loop spans 15 amino acids. The V and J ends lost 4 bases and 6 bases respectively, with 18 bases between them. Germline CDR1 and CDR2: LGHNA and YNFKEQ. CDR3 in DNA: TGTGCCAGCAGCCGGCAAATGACAGAAATCCATGGCTACACCTTC. Protein: CASSRQMTEIHGYTF.

J is TRBJ2-3 and V is TRBV6-1; possible D gene TRBD1, 5 bases. The ends were cut back, 4 bases at V and 6 bases at J, with 17 bases in the middle. CDR1 is MNHNS and CDR2 is SASEGT in the germline V gene. This CDR3 comprises 15 residues. The CDR3 sequence is CASSGKGQGWDTQYF. CDR3 DNA: TGTGCCAGCAGTGGCAAAGGCCAGGGATGGGATACGCAGTATTTT.

This clonotype turned up a few times. This sequence joins TRBV5-1 and TRBJ1-1; D remains ambiguous. Looked up from germline, CDR1 is SGHRS and CDR2 is YFSETQ. V dropped 3 bases and J dropped 1 base, with 10 bases sitting between them. The CDR3 runs 14 residues. This chain's CDR3 is CASSWTGKNTEAFF. The CDR3 nucleotides read TGCGCCAGCAGCTGGACGGGTAAGAACACTGAAGCTTTCTTT.

This clonotype was counted ten times or more. The rearrangement uses TRBV4-3 and TRBJ2-4; 9 nucleotides agree with TRBD1. This CDR3 contains 14 residues. Germline assignment: CDR1 LGHNA and CDR2 YSLEER. The junction had 5 bases not matched to a gene; V was cut back by 0 bases and J by 11 bases. CDR3 nucleotide sequence: TGCGCCAGCAGCCAAGAGGCTCGGACAGGGGTTCAGTACTTC. Translated, it gives CASSQEARTGVQYF.

This CDR3 reads CASSPASDRAGYGYTF. The DNA of the CDR3 is TGTGCCAGCAGCCCAGCCTCTGACAGGGCCGGCTATGGCTACACCTTC. The chain recombines TRBV3-1 with TRBJ1-2; 7 positions agree with TRBD1. The CDR3 runs 16 residues. V shed 4 bases, J shed 4 bases, and the junction held 12 bases outside the gene matches. Germline-derived CDR1 and CDR2 are LGHDT and YNNKEL (reference sequence).